This T cell receptor (beta chain) was recovered during a study of T-cell reconstitution after alpha-beta-depleted transplantation in children. This clonotype was found many times. For TCRbeta, the library was prepared with unique molecular identifiers. In TCRdb, the PCR reads were re-called with MiXCR into one record per CDR3 protein. This repertoire shows about 230,000 distinct CDR3 sequences, approximately 12% found once; its top ten account for around 3%. The source of this sequence is a human donor who donated a stem cell graft to a child with acute lymphoblastic leukemia. This material consisted of PBMCs from the stem cell graft donor, taken from the stem cell graft.

In nucleotides, the CDR3 is TGTGCCACCAGCGAGGACTCCTCCTACGAGCAGTACTTC. Its protein product is CATSEDSSYEQYF. The V and J genes are TRBV24-1 and TRBJ2-7; possible D gene TRBD2, 5 bases. The CDR3 has 13 residues. V was clipped by 7 bases and J by 0 bases, with 9 bases between them. Germline V gene lookup returns CDR1 KGHDR and CDR2 SFDVKD.